One and the same sample provided the 26 T cell receptor beta chains below, sequenced in a study of control samples from healthy donors and cancer patients. Repertoires were generated with immunoSEQ multiplex PCR, while TCRdb's copy carries only in-frame clones and drops some. This sample has tens of thousands of clones; roughly 89% occur once, and the top ten carry 5.5%. The sequencing input was blood. These receptors were collected from a man aged 50 to 60 in good health.

V is TRBV6-1 and J is TRBJ1-1; D is undetermined. The length of the CDR3 is 18 residues. V lost 2 bases and J lost 5, with 24 bases in between. Per germline, CDR1 MNHNS and CDR2 SASEGT. CDR3 loop: CASSESPVMGAVRTEAFF. For the CDR3, the DNA is TGTGCCAGCAGTGAAAGCCCTGTAATGGGCGCGGTACGAACTGAAGCTTTCTTT.

The V and J genes are TRBV5-1 and TRBJ2-2; 13 bases are a match to TRBD2. Germline CDR1 SGHRS, CDR2 YFSETQ. Germline trimming cut 3 bases from V and 4 bases from J; bases unmatched to any gene: 15. This CDR3 contains 20 residues. CDR3 amino acids: CASSWNYPGTSGASTGELFF. DNA for the CDR3: TGCGCCAGCAGCTGGAACTATCCCGGGACTAGCGGGGCTAGCACCGGGGAGCTGTTTTTT.

The chain has TRBV18 and TRBJ1-1; the D gene is possibly TRBD1 (6 bases). Germline values: CDR1 KGHSH, CDR2 LQKENI. Trimming took off 4 bases at V and 0 bases at J, with 12 bases between the two ends. This CDR3 is 15 amino acids long. In DNA form, the CDR3 reads TGTGCCAGCTCACAAAATCAGGGGATGAACACTGAAGCTTTCTTT. It is translated as CASSQNQGMNTEAFF.

V usage is TRBV6-6 and J usage is TRBJ2-1; D uncertain. Germline V lookup: CDR1 MNHNY, CDR2 SVGAGI (reference sequence). The V end lost 5 bases, the J end lost 6 bases, and 14 bases lay between the germline ends. This CDR3 is 14 amino acids long. The CDR3 region is CASSQDGRANEQFF. The CDR3, as DNA: TGTGCCAGCAGTCAGGACGGCCGTGCCAATGAGCAGTTCTTC.

The chain links TRBV18 to TRBJ2-3; TRBD2 agrees at 12 bases. Trimming took 6 bases from V and 6 from J; bases not matched to a gene: 10. Germline V gene data show CDR1 as KGHSH and CDR2 as LQKENI. This CDR3 contains 16 residues. The CDR3 loop is CASSPRLAGDRDTQYF. Written as DNA, the CDR3 is TGTGCCAGCTCGCCCCGACTAGCGGGGGACCGGGATACGCAGTATTTT.

This clone has a handful of counts. The chain joins TRBV6-4 to TRBJ2-5, with a tentative D call TRBD2 (5 bases). Germline loops: CDR1 MRHNA, CDR2 SNTAGT. The V and J ends lost 11 bases and 5 bases respectively, with 12 bases between them. CDR3 length: 11 amino acids. The CDR3 DNA is TGTGCCGGCACCGGGAAGGAGACCCAGTACTTC. This translates into CAGTGKETQYF.

The rearrangement links TRBV25-1 to TRBJ2-7; the match to TRBD1 covers 8 bases. With 3 bases clipped from V and 5 bases from J, the junction kept 9 bases outside the gene matches. The CDR3 covers 15 residues. In germline, CDR1 is MGHDK, CDR2 SYGVNS. CDR3 sequence: CASSEEGRGRDEQYF. Written as DNA, the CDR3 is TGTGCCAGCAGTGAGGAGGGCAGGGGGCGCGACGAGCAGTACTTC.

The gene calls are TRBV2 and TRBJ1-3; 7 nucleotides agree with TRBD1. The CDR3 is 16 residues long. Losses at the gene ends were 4 bases for V and 2 bases for J; bases not matched to a gene: 8. Germline loops: CDR1 SNHLY, CDR2 FYNNEI. CDR3 nucleotide sequence: TGTGCCAGCAGTGCTAGGGGGCAAGTCGCTGGAAACACCATATATTTT. This codes for CASSARGQVAGNTIYF.

V and J are TRBV7-9 and TRBJ1-2, with 7 positions matching TRBD1. This CDR3 spans 13 amino acids. Looked up from germline, CDR1 is SEHNR and CDR2 is FQNEAQ (reference sequence). V trimming: 1 base; J trimming: 7 bases; junction bases outside the gene matches: 3. CDR3 DNA: TGTGCCAGCAGCTTAGAGGGGGCCGGTGGCTACACCTTC. Translated, it gives CASSLEGAGGYTF. Complete variable domain (other parts from reference TRBV7-9 and TRBJ1-2): DTGVSQNPRHKITKRGQNVTFRCDPISEHNRLYWYRQTLGQGPEFLTYFQNEAQLEKSRLLSDRFSAERPKGSFSTLEIQRTEQGDSAMYLCASSLEGAGGYTFGSGTRLTVV.

V is TRBV29-1 and J is TRBJ1-1, with D unclear. CDR1 and CDR2 from the germline V gene are SQVTM and ANQGSEA. Trimming left V 4 bases short and J 0 bases short, with 9 bases between. This CDR3 contains 13 residues. CDR3 nucleotides: TGCAGCGTTGGGGAGTCGATGAACACTGAAGCTTTCTTT. It translates to CSVGESMNTEAFF.

This chain connects TRBV19 to TRBJ2-3; 8 bases are a match to TRBD2. The CDR3 sequence is 15 residues long. V shed 9 bases, J shed 2 bases, and the junction held 10 bases outside the gene matches. The V gene's germline CDR1 is LNHDA and CDR2 SQIVND (reference sequence). The CDR3 is CASRRAGGTTDTQYF. As DNA, the CDR3 is TGTGCCAGCCGTCGGGCGGGGGGAACCACAGATACGCAGTATTTT.

This chain joins TRBV28 and TRBJ2-3; 12 nucleotides line up with TRBD2. J gave up 3 bases and V 6 bases, and 4 bases lay outside the gene matches. The germline V gene has CDR1 MDHEN and CDR2 SYDVKM. The CDR3 is 15 residues long. The CDR3 sequence is CASSVLAGGTDTQYF. In DNA form, the CDR3 reads TGTGCCAGCAGCGTACTAGCGGGGGGTACAGATACGCAGTATTTT.

The V call is TRBV30, the J call TRBJ1-2, with D perhaps matching TRBD1 (6 bases). Trimming left V 2 bases short and J 4 bases short, with 17 bases between. CDR1 is GTSNPN and CDR2 is SVGIG in the germline V gene (reference sequence). There are 15 residues in the CDR3. The CDR3 region has the DNA TGTGCCTGGAGTTTCCGGGACACTGGGTTCTATGGCTACACCTTC. Translation: CAWSFRDTGFYGYTF. Full variable domain (rest looked up from reference TRBV30 and TRBJ1-2): SQTIHQWPATLVQPVGSPLSLECTVEGTSNPNLYWYRQAAGRGLQLLFYSVGIGQISSEVPQNLSASRPQDRQFILSSKKLLLSDSGFYLCAWSFRDTGFYGYTFGSGTRLTVV.

This clone was counted a few times. The rearrangement links TRBV2 to TRBJ1-1; a weak D match, TRBD1 (5 bases). The V end lost 3 bases, the J end lost 6 bases, and 8 bases lay between the germline ends. The CDR3 runs 12 residues. The germline gives CDR1 SNHLY, CDR2 FYNNEI. CDR3 nucleotides: TGTGCCAGCAGTGATCAGGGTGCTGAAGCTTTCTTT. Encoded protein: CASSDQGAEAFF.

The chain carries TRBV2 and TRBJ1-2; no clear D gene. The CDR3 has 14 residues. CDR1 SNHLY and CDR2 FYNNEI come from the germline V gene. V lost 3 bases, J lost 0 bases, and 8 bases lay in between. In DNA, the CDR3 is TGTGCCAGCAGTGACCCAGGTACTAACTATGGCTACACCTTC. Its translation is CASSDPGTNYGYTF.

The chain employs TRBV25-1 and TRBJ1-1; D is perhaps TRBD1 (6 bases). The V gene's germline CDR1 is MGHDK and CDR2 SYGVNS. This CDR3 spans 15 amino acids. The V and J ends lost 6 bases and 0 bases respectively, with 14 bases between them. CDR3 protein: CASRSPQGMNTEAFF. CDR3 DNA: TGTGCCAGCAGGTCACCACAGGGTATGAACACTGAAGCTTTCTTT.

The V gene is TRBV11-2, the J gene TRBJ1-1; no definite D call. The CDR3 totals 15 residues. CDR1 is SGHAT and CDR2 is FQNNGV in the germline V gene. V lost 1 base and J lost 2, with 11 bases in between. In nucleotides, the CDR3 is TGTGCCAGCAGCTTAGCAGCGGTGTTAAACACTGAAGCTTTCTTT. It specifies CASSLAAVLNTEAFF.

The chain uses TRBV11-2 and TRBJ2-5; 7 nucleotides align to TRBD1. Germline CDR1 and CDR2: SGHAT and FQNNGV. The trim removed 2 bases at V and 12 bases at J, leaving 6 bases unmatched. CDR3 length: 12 amino acids. DNA of the CDR3: TGTGCCAGCAGCTTACTTACAGGGGTGGAGTACTTC. This sequence encodes CASSLLTGVEYF.

This chain connects TRBV10-2 to TRBJ1-5, with D possibly TRBD1 on 6 matching bases. The V gene lost 2 bases and the J gene lost 5 bases, with 16 bases spanning the gap. The CDR3 contains 16 residues. Per germline, CDR1 WSHSY and CDR2 SAAADI. The CDR3 DNA reads as TGCGCCAGCAGTGAGGCGGGGGGCGTCGATGATCAGCCCCAGCATTTT. Translating it yields CASSEAGGVDDQPQHF.

This chain connects TRBV27 to TRBJ1-1, with 7 bases matching TRBD1. With 5 bases clipped from V and 4 bases from J, the junction kept 7 bases outside the gene matches. Germline-derived CDR1 and CDR2 are MNHEY and SMNVEV (reference sequence). The CDR3 extends over 14 amino acids. The CDR3 DNA follows: TGTGCCAGCAGTCGGGACAGACGGGGCACTGAAGCTTTCTTT. This codes for CASSRDRRGTEAFF.

J is TRBJ2-3 and V is TRBV2; D remains ambiguous. Trimming left V 4 bases short and J 5 bases short, with 13 bases between. This CDR3 contains 14 residues. Per germline, CDR1 SNHLY and CDR2 FYNNEI. The chain's CDR3 is CASSGLTDRDTQYF. For the CDR3, the DNA is TGTGCCAGCAGTGGATTAACGGACCGAGATACGCAGTATTTT.

CDR3 region: CASSGNVNTEAFF. DNA for the CDR3: TGTGCCAGCAGCGGTAACGTCAACACTGAAGCTTTCTTT. This rearrangement joins TRBV7-8 to TRBJ1-1; D gene uncertain. CDR3 length equals 13 residues. Germline-derived CDR1 and CDR2 are SGHVS and FQNEAQ. The V end lost 5 bases, the J end lost 2 bases, and 9 bases lay between the germline ends. The full variable domain, completed using reference TRBV7-8 and TRBJ1-1, is GAGVSQSPRYKVAKRGQDVALRCDPISGHVSLFWYQQALGQGPEFLTYFQNEAQLDKSGLPSDRFFAERPEGSVSTLKIQRTQQEDSAVYLCASSGNVNTEAFFGQGTRLTVV.

The chain uses TRBV30 and TRBJ2-1, with 9 bases lining up with TRBD2. V gave up 4 bases and J gave up 8 bases; unmatched junction bases: 12. CDR3 length equals 15 residues. Germline assignment: CDR1 GTSNPN and CDR2 SVGIG (reference sequence). The CDR3 protein is CAWTITGGGADEQFF. The CDR3 DNA follows: TGTGCCTGGACCATCACCGGCGGGGGGGCGGATGAGCAGTTCTTC.

The V call is TRBV12-3 or TRBV12-4, the J call TRBJ2-1; no definite D call. The CDR3 has 13 amino acids. Trimming left V 3 bases short and J 5 bases short, with 8 bases between. Here the CDR3 DNA reads TGTGCCAGCAGTTTCGACGTAGACAATGAGCAGTTCTTC. It codes for CASSFDVDNEQFF.

The rearrangement links TRBV4-1 to TRBJ1-1, with D perhaps matching TRBD1 (6 bases). V lost 1 base to trimming and J lost 1 base, with 10 bases between them. The CDR3 is 15 residues long. Per the germline V gene, CDR1 is MGHRA and CDR2 is YSYEKL. This CDR3 is CASSQAGAANTEAFF. CDR3 DNA: TGCGCCAGCAGCCAAGCGGGGGCCGCGAACACTGAAGCTTTCTTT.

This clone was picked up a small number of times. J is TRBJ1-5 and V is TRBV4-2; TRBD1 might be the D (6 bases). Between the trimmed V and J ends, which lost 2 bases and 0 bases, there was a span of 11 bases. From germline, CDR1 is LGHNA and CDR2 YNFKEQ. The CDR3 is made up of 16 amino acids. Written as DNA, the CDR3 is TGTGCCAGCAGCCAATGGGGGGCTGTTAGCAATCAGCCCCAGCATTTT. This sequence encodes CASSQWGAVSNQPQHF.